This entry lists 14 T cell receptor beta chains sequenced from one sample in a study of blood T cells in healthy people across ages. The use of a sample-barcoded 5' primer and a J-beta primer mix characterized a second PCR of about 6 to 12 cycles. TCRdb independently ran MiXCR on the 5' RACE reads; one entry per CDR3 protein. The table includes fewer than 2,000,000 distinct CDR3 sequences, about two fifths detected once. The sequenced sample consisted of blood. These receptors were collected from a human donor in good health.

The J gene is TRBJ2-3, the V gene TRBV11-1, with D perhaps TRBD1 or TRBD2 (5 bases each). The CDR3 runs 16 residues. The germline V gene has CDR1 SGHAT and CDR2 FQDESV (reference sequence). V was trimmed by 5 bases and J by 0 bases, leaving 15 bases between them. As DNA, the CDR3 is TGTGCCAGCAGCCCCCGGGACGATTCTAGCACAGATACGCAGTATTTT. It specifies CASSPRDDSSTDTQYF. Drawing the rest from reference TRBV11-1 and TRBJ2-3, the complete variable domain is EAEVAQSPRYKITEKSQAVAFWCDPISGHATLYWYRQILGQGPELLVQFQDESVVDDSQLPKDRFSAERLKGVDSTLKIQPAELGDSAMYLCASSPRDDSSTDTQYFGPGTRLTVL.

On this clonotype: A read error may produce the germline difference seen at one junction end. V usage is TRBV2 and J usage is TRBJ2-3, with 9 bases aligning to TRBD2. Germline-derived CDR1 and CDR2 are SNHLY and FYNNEI. The CDR3 runs 14 residues. CDR3 loop: CASKVLAGTDAQYF. CDR3 nucleotides: TGTGCCAGCAAGGTACTAGCGGGCACAGATGCGCAGTATTTT. Full variable domain (outside the CDR3, taken from reference TRBV2 and TRBJ2-3): EPEVTQTPSHQVTQMGQEVILRCVPISNHLYFYWYRQILGQKVEFLVSFYNNEISEKSEIFDDQFSVERPDGSNFTLKIRSTKLEDSAMYFCASKVLAGTDAQYFGPGTRLTVL.

This clonotype was seen only a few times. The chain is built from TRBV12-3 or TRBV12-4 and TRBJ2-3, with unresolved D. This CDR3 has 15 residues. V was pared by 1 base and J by 6 bases, with 14 bases between. The CDR3 spells CASSLEDGSSDTQYF. Here the CDR3 DNA reads TGTGCCAGCAGTTTAGAAGACGGTTCTTCCGATACGCAGTATTTT.

There are a few counts of this clonotype. The CDR3 DNA sequence: TGTGCCAGCAGCCAAGTAAGGGGTCTACCCTCCTACAATGAGCAGTTCTTC. Protein sequence: CASSQVRGLPSYNEQFF. The V and J genes are TRBV14 and TRBJ2-1; a possible D gene is TRBD1 (5 bases). Trimming removed 1 base at V and 0 bases at J, with 13 bases between. Looked up from germline, CDR1 is SGHDN and CDR2 is FVKESK. The CDR3 spans 17 residues.

This chain links TRBV2 with TRBJ2-7, with 7 nucleotides matching TRBD1. CDR1 is SNHLY, CDR2 FYNNEI, per germline. The CDR3 spans 13 residues. V gave up 8 bases and J gave up 3 bases; unmatched junction bases: 7. The CDR3 DNA sequence: TGTGCCAGCGCCCTAGGGGGCGGCTACGAGCAGTACTTC. Amino acids: CASALGGGYEQYF.

This clonotype has only a few counts. The rearrangement joins TRBV7-3 to TRBJ1-4; D is unclear. The germline V and J ends were trimmed by 5 bases and 3 bases, with 13 bases remaining between them. The CDR3 runs to 15 residues. Looked up from germline, CDR1 is SGHTA and CDR2 is FQGTGA. The CDR3 loop is CASSKAAGSNEKLFF. The CDR3 bases are TGTGCCAGCAGCAAAGCGGCAGGATCTAATGAAAAACTGTTTTTT. The complete variable domain, with remaining parts taken from reference TRBV7-3 and TRBJ1-4, reads GAGVSQTPSNKVTEKGKYVELRCDPISGHTALYWYRQSLGQGPEFLIYFQGTGAADDSGLPNDRFFAVRPEGSVSTLKIQRTERGDSAVYLCASSKAAGSNEKLFFGSGTQLSVL.

This clonotype was picked up a small number of times. The chain recombines TRBV7-2 with TRBJ2-1, with 9 bases fitting TRBD1. This CDR3 region has 14 residues. CDR1 and CDR2 from the germline V gene are SGHTA and FQGNSA. After removal of 2 bases from V and 9 bases from J, the junction contained 5 bases not matched to a gene. CDR3 amino acids: CASSLRTGEAEQFF. Written as DNA, the CDR3 is TGTGCCAGCAGCTTACGGACAGGGGAGGCTGAGCAGTTCTTC.

The rearrangement uses TRBV5-1 and TRBJ2-1; 10 bases fit TRBD2. V dropped 0 bases and J dropped 6; count of bases not matched to a gene: 3. CDR1 and CDR2 from the germline V gene are SGHRS and YFSETQ. CDR3 length: 15 amino acids. The DNA of the CDR3 is TGCGCCAGCAGCTTGGAAGCGGGGGGGTTCAATGAGCAGTTCTTC. It yields the protein CASSLEAGGFNEQFF.

This sequence joins TRBV5-6 and TRBJ1-4; no clear D gene. Germline V lookup: CDR1 SGHDT, CDR2 YYEEEE. There are 15 residues in the CDR3. The V end lost 2 bases, the J end lost 0 bases, and 8 bases lay between the germline ends. The CDR3 DNA sequence: TGTGCCAGCAGCTTAACAGAAGCAACTAATGAAAAACTGTTTTTT. It codes for CASSLTEATNEKLFF.

A word on this clonotype: Its ends do not fully match the called genes, so a read error is possible. This CDR3 reads CTSSAYRFAGRSQPQHF. The CDR3 nucleotides read TGTACCAGCAGCGCATACAGGTTCGCAGGGCGGAGCCAGCCCCAGCATTTT. The rearrangement links TRBV7-8 to TRBJ1-5; possible D gene TRBD1, 5 bases. Germline V CDR1 and CDR2: SGHVS, FQNEAQ. The CDR3 contains 17 residues.

This clonotype has just a few counts. The chain recombines TRBV4-3 with TRBJ2-7, with D perhaps given as TRBD1 or TRBD2 (5 bases each). CDR3 length equals 12 residues. V was trimmed by 2 bases and J by 6 bases, leaving 8 bases between them. Germline CDR1 reads LGHNA; CDR2 reads YSLEER. The CDR3 sequence: CASSQTRGEQYF. DNA for the CDR3: TGCGCCAGCAGCCAAACGAGGGGCGAGCAGTACTTC.

The V gene is TRBV12-5, the J gene TRBJ2-1, with 9 bases fitting TRBD2. This CDR3 has 17 residues. Germline V lookup: CDR1 LGHNT, CDR2 FRNRAP. Unmatched junction bases numbered 4, after V lost 0 bases and J lost 1 base. DNA for the CDR3: TGTGCTAGTGGTTTGGTACTGGCGGGGGGGTCCTACAATGAGCAGTTCTTC. It encodes CASGLVLAGGSYNEQFF. The whole variable domain, remainder taken from reference TRBV12-5 and TRBJ2-1, is DARVTQTPRHKVTEMGQEVTMRCQPILGHNTVFWYRQTMMQGLELLAYFRNRAPLDDSGMPKDRFSAEMPDATLATLKIQPSEPRDSAVYFCASGLVLAGGSYNEQFFGPGTRLTVL.

The rearrangement links TRBV11-1 to TRBJ2-1, with a weak D call TRBD1 (5 bases). Trimming took 5 bases from V and 2 from J, leaving 13 bases between them. From germline, CDR1 is SGHAT and CDR2 FQDESV (reference sequence). There are 15 residues in the CDR3. The CDR3 DNA sequence: TGTGCCAGCAGCCCAGTCGACAGTACCTACAATGAGCAGTTCTTC. Its translation: CASSPVDSTYNEQFF.

This clonotype was detected a few times. This rearrangement joins TRBV7-2 to TRBJ1-6; 8 nucleotides line up with TRBD1. In germline, CDR1 is SGHTA, CDR2 FQGNSA. The CDR3 has 16 amino acids. Trimming at V came to 6 bases and at J to 2 bases, leaving 6 bases not matched to a gene. CDR3 coding DNA: TGTGCCAGCAGTTTACAGGGGGAGGCCTATAATTCACCCCTCCACTTT. This gives the protein CASSLQGEAYNSPLHF.